This TCR beta chain derives from a study of cytomegalovirus exposure and HLA in healthy donors. Both 60 Vbeta primers and 13 Jbeta primers went into the PCR. TCRdb keeps only in-frame clones here, not all; method: immunoSEQ multiplex PCR. The data contain nearly 110,000 clones, roughly 87% of them singletons. In the case of this clone: Its matching antigen is unknown.

Study-wide points: An analysis was carried out at a later point. It showed that HLA-associated TCR beta chains were more clonally expanded than equally common non-associated chains.

The CDR3 is made up of 14 amino acids. V trimming: 3 bases; J trimming: 2 bases; junction bases outside the gene matches: 4. Germline V gene sequence: CDR1 SGHNT, CDR2 YYREEE (reference sequence). This receptor was identified in a young man in good health and CMV-seropositive. The sequencing input was PBMCs. The rearrangement joins TRBV5-4 to TRBJ2-7; 8 positions agree with TRBD1. The CDR3 bases are TGTGCCAGCAGCTCCGGGACAGGAACCTACGAGCAGTACTTC. Its translation: CASSSGTGTYEQYF.